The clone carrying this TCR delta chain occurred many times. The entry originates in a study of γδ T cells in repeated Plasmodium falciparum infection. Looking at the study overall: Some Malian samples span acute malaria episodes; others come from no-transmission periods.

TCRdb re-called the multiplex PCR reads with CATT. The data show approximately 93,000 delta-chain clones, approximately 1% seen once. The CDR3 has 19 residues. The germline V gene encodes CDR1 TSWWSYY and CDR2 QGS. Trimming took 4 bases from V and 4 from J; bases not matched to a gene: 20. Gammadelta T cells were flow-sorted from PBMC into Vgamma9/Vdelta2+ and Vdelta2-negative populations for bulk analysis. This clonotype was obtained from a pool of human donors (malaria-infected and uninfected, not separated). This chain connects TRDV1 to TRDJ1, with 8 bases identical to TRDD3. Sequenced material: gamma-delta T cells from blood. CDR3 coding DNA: TGTGCTCTTGGGGGTGGGACCTCTCCTGGGCTGGGGGAGTACGATAAACTCATCTTT. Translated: CALGGGTSPGLGEYDKLIF.